The clone carrying this T cell receptor beta chain was counted only a few times. The antigen remains unidentified. This entry comes from a study of graft-versus-host responses after intestinal transplantation. Whole-study context: Anti-thymocyte globulin induction was given to all recipients, followed by tacrolimus and steroids for roughly three years. General study points: Early post-transplant HvG declines tracked with peak circulating GvH clone levels.

Germline CDR1 is MNHNS and CDR2 is SASEGT. V was trimmed by 1 base and J by 4 bases, leaving 10 bases between them. The CDR3 sequence is 15 residues long. Profiled with immunoSEQ multiplex PCR; TCRdb holds only in-frame clones, not every one. The data contain just under 85,000 clones, around 93% of them singletons. The V gene is TRBV6-1, the J gene TRBJ2-2, with D perhaps being TRBD1 or TRBD2 (5 bases each). The sequenced sample was unstimulated CD8+ T cells sorted from spleen or lymph node cells, obtained before transplant. This TCR derives from a human donor who was the organ donor for an intestinal transplant. The CDR3 coding sequence is TGTGCCAGCAGTGAAGAAGAAGGGACCACCGGGGAGCTGTTTTTT. As protein: CASSEEEGTTGELFF.